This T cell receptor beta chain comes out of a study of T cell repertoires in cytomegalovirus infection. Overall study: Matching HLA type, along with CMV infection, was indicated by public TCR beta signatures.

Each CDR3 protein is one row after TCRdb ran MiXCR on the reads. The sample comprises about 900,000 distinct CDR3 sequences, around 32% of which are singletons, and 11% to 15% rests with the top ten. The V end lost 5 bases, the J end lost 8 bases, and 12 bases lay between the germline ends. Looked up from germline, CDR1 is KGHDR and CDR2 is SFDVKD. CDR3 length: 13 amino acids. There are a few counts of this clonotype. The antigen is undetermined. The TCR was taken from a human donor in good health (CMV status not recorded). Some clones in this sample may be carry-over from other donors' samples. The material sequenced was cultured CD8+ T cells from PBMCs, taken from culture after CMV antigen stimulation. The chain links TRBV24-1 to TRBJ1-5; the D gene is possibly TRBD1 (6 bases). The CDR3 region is CATSGVQGEPQHF. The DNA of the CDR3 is TGTGCCACCAGTGGAGTACAGGGAGAGCCCCAGCATTTT.